One sample yielded the 23 T cell receptor beta chains listed below, sequenced in a study of T cells after yellow fever vaccination. One entry per CDR3 protein, called by TCRdb with MiXCR from the 5' RACE reads. Of 300,000 to 350,000 distinct CDR3 sequences detected, around 4.5% appear once; the ten largest clones hold roughly 19%. Sample: PBMCs, taken 15 days after the yellow fever booster vaccination. These receptor sequences come from a man aged 18 to 29 who received the YFV17D yellow fever vaccine.

The genes are TRBV6-5 and TRBJ1-4, with D tentatively TRBD1 (5 bases). This CDR3 has 11 amino acids. Germline values: CDR1 MNHEY, CDR2 SVGAGI. V lost 6 bases to trimming and J lost 8 bases, with 7 bases between them. The CDR3 loop reads CASRAGEKLFF. In DNA form, the CDR3 reads TGTGCCAGCAGGGCAGGGGAAAAACTGTTTTTT.

This clonotype was observed at least ten times. V and J are TRBV6-1 and TRBJ1-2; D unclear. Trimming pared 10 bases from V and 5 bases from J, leaving 14 bases between. CDR3 length: 12 amino acids. CDR1 is MNHNS and CDR2 is SASEGT in the germline V gene. This CDR3 reads CATPVTYYGYTF. CDR3 DNA: TGTGCCACCCCGGTTACCTATTATGGCTACACCTTC.

In this sample, this clonotype turned up a few times. J is TRBJ2-3 and V is TRBV2; D gene unclear. V lost 6 bases to trimming and J lost 1 base, with 11 bases between them. CDR1 is SNHLY and CDR2 is FYNNEI in the germline V gene. This CDR3 has 14 amino acids. The DNA for the CDR3 is TGTGCCAGCAGCCCCCAACGGGGCACAGATACGCAGTATTTT. This encodes CASSPQRGTDTQYF. Variable domain in full (rest from reference TRBV2 and TRBJ2-3): EPEVTQTPSHQVTQMGQEVILRCVPISNHLYFYWYRQILGQKVEFLVSFYNNEISEKSEIFDDQFSVERPDGSNFTLKIRSTKLEDSAMYFCASSPQRGTDTQYFGPGTRLTVL.

Ten or more counts support this clonotype. This rearrangement joins TRBV5-1 to TRBJ2-5; D is undetermined. This CDR3 has 13 amino acids. In germline, CDR1 is SGHRS, CDR2 YFSETQ. V shed 7 bases and J shed 3 bases, with 13 bases lying between them. The CDR3 DNA follows: TGCGCCAGCGCCCCTACCCCCGAAGAGACCCAGTACTTC. As protein: CASAPTPEETQYF.

The genes are TRBV20-1 and TRBJ2-2; D possibly corresponds to TRBD2 (6 bases). Germline V gene lookup returns CDR1 DFQATT and CDR2 SNEGSKA (reference sequence). Trimming shortened V by 5 bases and J by 0 bases, and 10 bases separated the two germline ends. The CDR3 runs 14 residues. This CDR3 is CSAPGLTNTGELFF. CDR3 in DNA: TGCAGTGCTCCGGGACTGACGAACACCGGGGAGCTGTTTTTT.

This clonotype was observed a handful of times. The rearrangement joins TRBV2 to TRBJ1-2, with D hard to call. Looked up from germline, CDR1 is SNHLY and CDR2 is FYNNEI. This CDR3 is built from 13 residues. The V end was cut by 3 bases, the J end by 3 bases, with 8 bases between. CDR3 protein: CASSDNRDYGYTF. Here the CDR3 DNA reads TGTGCCAGCAGTGATAACAGAGACTATGGCTACACCTTC.

There are a few counts of this clonotype. The chain links TRBV7-2 to TRBJ1-1, with D hard to call. Trimming stripped 5 bases from V and 2 bases from J, with 12 bases between. Germline V gene data show CDR1 as SGHTA and CDR2 as FQGNSA. The CDR3 has 14 residues. The CDR3 bases are TGTGCCAGCAGCCGAGGCAACAGCAACACTGAAGCTTTCTTT. It codes for CASSRGNSNTEAFF.

This clonotype was observed a handful of times. The genes are TRBV16 and TRBJ1-5; TRBD1 might be the D (5 bases). CDR3 length: 15 amino acids. The germline CDR1 and CDR2 sequences are KGHSY and FQNENV. Trimming pared 0 bases from V and 2 bases from J, leaving 8 bases between. The CDR3 DNA reads as TGTGCCAGCAGCCAATCGGGCAGGGGCAATCAGCCCCAGCATTTT. It encodes CASSQSGRGNQPQHF.

This clonotype was recorded many times. The V and J genes are TRBV7-2 and TRBJ2-1; D is unresolved. The CDR3 totals 15 residues. Looked up from germline, CDR1 is SGHTA and CDR2 is FQGNSA. Trimming left V 1 base short and J 0 bases short, with 7 bases between. The CDR3 reads CASSLGVGSYNEQFF. CDR3 nucleotide sequence: TGTGCCAGCAGCTTAGGGGTAGGCTCCTACAATGAGCAGTTCTTC.

The table lists this clonotype with a few counts. This chain links TRBV27 with TRBJ1-2; D not certain. Germline CDR1 is MNHEY and CDR2 is SMNVEV (reference sequence). The CDR3 is 15 residues long. The V end lost 0 bases, the J end lost 4 bases, and 12 bases lay between the germline ends. The CDR3 coding sequence is TGTGCCAGCAGTTTATCGAAAGGGCAGCCCTATGGCTACACCTTC. It is translated as CASSLSKGQPYGYTF.

This clonotype was picked up a small number of times. The rearrangement joins TRBV7-2 to TRBJ1-4, with D maybe TRBD1 (6 bases). The CDR3 runs 14 residues. Germline V gene data show CDR1 as SGHTA and CDR2 as FQGNSA. Trimming pared 5 bases from V and 4 bases from J, leaving 11 bases between. The CDR3 loop reads CASSRTGNNEKLFF. CDR3 nucleotides: TGTGCCAGCAGCCGTACAGGGAATAATGAAAAACTGTTTTTT.

The chain recombines TRBV12-5 with TRBJ1-2; D may be TRBD1 (5 bases). Per the germline V gene, CDR1 is LGHNT and CDR2 is FRNRAP. The V and J ends lost 0 bases and 8 bases respectively, with 19 bases between them. CDR3 length: 16 amino acids. In nucleotides, the CDR3 is TGTGCTAGTGGTTTGGTACTTCAGGGCCCCATTGAGGGCTACACCTTC. Translated, it gives CASGLVLQGPIEGYTF.

This clonotype occurred a few times. The chain couples TRBV20-1 to TRBJ2-1; D is ambiguous. Germline-derived CDR1 and CDR2 are DFQATT and SNEGSKA (reference sequence). V was clipped by 1 base and J by 6 bases, with 10 bases between them. The CDR3 is 13 residues long. As DNA, the CDR3 is TGCAGTGCTAGAGCCCTTACCAGCAATGAGCAGTTCTTC. Translation: CSARALTSNEQFF.

Only a few counts were recorded for this clonotype. The chain carries TRBV7-9 and TRBJ2-2; D is perhaps TRBD2 (5 bases). The V end lost 6 bases, the J end lost 3 bases, and 23 bases lay between the germline ends. Germline lookup yields CDR1 SEHNR and CDR2 FQNEAQ (reference sequence). The CDR3 has 18 amino acids. This chain's CDR3 is CASRSEVWTPAHTGELFF. CDR3 coding DNA: TGTGCCAGCAGATCCGAGGTTTGGACTCCCGCCCACACCGGGGAGCTGTTTTTT.

Ten or more counts support this clonotype. The genes are TRBV12-3 or TRBV12-4 and TRBJ2-1; 13 bases align to TRBD2. CDR3 length: 15 residues. The trim removed 6 bases at V and 6 bases at J, leaving 5 bases unmatched. The CDR3 DNA follows: TGTGCCAGCAGGTCCGGGACTAGCGGGGCCAATGAGCAGTTCTTC. Encoded protein: CASRSGTSGANEQFF.

This clonotype was seen ten or more times. This CDR3 reads CASSQAPRDHGYTF. As DNA, the CDR3 is TGCGCCAGCAGCCAAGCCCCCAGGGATCACGGCTACACCTTC. J is TRBJ1-2 and V is TRBV4-3, with TRBD1 as a possible D gene (5 bases). Between the trimmed V and J ends, which lost 1 base and 8 bases, there was a span of 14 bases. Germline V lookup: CDR1 LGHNA, CDR2 YSLEER. This CDR3 has 14 amino acids.

This clonotype was detected only a few times. The V call is TRBV7-7, the J call TRBJ2-1; TRBD2 agrees at 8 bases. The CDR3 runs to 15 residues. V was pared by 3 bases and J by 8 bases, with 9 bases of the junction left unmatched. CDR1 is SSHAT, CDR2 FNYEAQ, per germline (reference sequence). CDR3 in amino acids: CASSLGGGPRDEQFF. The CDR3 DNA follows: TGTGCCAGCAGCTTGGGCGGGGGGCCGAGGGATGAGCAGTTCTTC.

This clonotype was observed a handful of times. The chain recombines TRBV11-2 with TRBJ2-5; possible D gene TRBD2, 7 bases. Germline-derived CDR1 and CDR2 are SGHAT and FQNNGV. The CDR3 has 15 amino acids. V lost 3 bases to trimming and J lost 1 base, with 12 bases between them. The CDR3 DNA reads TGTGCCAGCAGCTTTGGGGGGGGCCTCCAAGAGACCCAGTACTTC. Translating gives CASSFGGGLQETQYF.

The sample holds many counts of this clonotype. V gene TRBV4-2 combines with J gene TRBJ1-1; D perhaps matches TRBD1 (6 bases). The ends were cut back, 1 base at V and 5 bases at J, with 14 bases in the middle. The CDR3 spans 15 residues. Germline CDR1 reads LGHNA; CDR2 reads YNFKEQ. The chain's CDR3 is CASSQGTGRLTEAFF. In DNA form, the CDR3 reads TGTGCCAGCAGCCAAGGTACAGGGCGGTTAACTGAAGCTTTCTTT.

This clonotype has a count of ten or more. The chain joins TRBV20-1 to TRBJ2-1; TRBD1 or TRBD2 may be the D gene (5 bases each). Between the trimmed V and J ends, which lost 5 bases and 5 bases, there was a span of 13 bases. This CDR3 contains 13 residues. Germline assignment: CDR1 DFQATT and CDR2 SNEGSKA (reference sequence). The DNA of the CDR3 is TGCAGTGCTCCGGGGACGCAGGACAATGAGCAGTTCTTC. It encodes CSAPGTQDNEQFF.

This clonotype was seen a handful of times. This rearrangement joins TRBV20-1 to TRBJ2-3, with D perhaps matching TRBD1 (5 bases). Looked up from germline, CDR1 is DFQATT and CDR2 is SNEGSKA (reference sequence). Trimming left V 2 bases short and J 0 bases short, with 18 bases between. CDR3 length equals 17 residues. CDR3 sequence (DNA): TGCAGTGCTAGACTCCCTGGGGCTCTCCCTAGCACAGATACGCAGTATTTT. Translation gives CSARLPGALPSTDTQYF.

This clonotype was counted a few times. CDR3 residues: CASSYSSDRVGYTF. Written as DNA, the CDR3 is TGTGCCAGCAGTTACTCGAGTGACAGGGTTGGCTACACCTTC. The chain recombines TRBV6-6 with TRBJ1-2, with 7 positions matching TRBD1. The CDR3 consists of 14 residues. The ends lost 0 bases at V and 7 bases at J; junction bases unmatched: 5. Per the germline V gene, CDR1 is MNHNY and CDR2 is SVGAGI (reference sequence).

This clonotype has just a few counts. This chain connects TRBV5-4 to TRBJ2-7; no definite D call. This CDR3 region has 11 residues. V was clipped by 9 bases and J by 4 bases, with 11 bases between them. The germline V gene has CDR1 SGHNT and CDR2 YYREEE (reference sequence). In DNA form, the CDR3 reads TGTGCCACCCCAGTTGTGTACGAGCAGTACGTC. It codes for CATPVVYEQYV.